A selection of T cell receptor beta chains follows, all from one sample in a study of blood T cells in healthy people across ages. TCRdb re-derived calls from the 5' RACE reads in MiXCR, one entry per CDR3 protein. This sample yields approximately 850,000 distinct CDR3 sequences, of which 58% are seen a single time; about 20% belongs to the top ten. Sequenced: blood. The receptors come from a man between 25 and 39 years old in good health. Both conserved end residues are part of each CDR3. Fields, in order: CDR3 protein, CDR3 DNA, J gene, V gene, D gene, clone size. D genes are given only for firm matches. Not every row has a clone size; where given, it reads once, few, many or a size class.

CASSVDLGGTQFF	TGTGCCAGCAGCGTAGACCTGGGAGGAACGCAGTTCTTC	TRBJ2-1	TRBV9	-	-
CAWSVEDRQRQYF	TGTGCCTGGAGTGTAGAGGATCGACAGAGGCAGTACTTC	TRBJ2-4	TRBV30	-	few
CSVGDNYEQYF	TGCAGCGTGGGGGACAACTACGAGCAGTACTTC	TRBJ2-7	TRBV29-1	-	few
CSASTSGGDTQYF	TGCAGTGCCTCGACTAGCGGCGGGGATACGCAGTATTTT	TRBJ2-3	TRBV20-1	TRBD2	once
CSARGGILTDTQYF	TGCAGTGCTAGGGGCGGTATCCTGACAGATACGCAGTATTTT	TRBJ2-3	TRBV20-1	-	once
CASSQDSHDYTDTQYF	TGTGCCAGCAGCCAAGACTCCCACGACTACACAGATACGCAGTATTTT	TRBJ2-3	TRBV3-1	-	-
CASGGQGDYTF	TGTGCCAGCGGGGGACAGGGAGACTACACCTTC	TRBJ1-2	TRBV9	TRBD1	-
CASSYRDGDQETQYF	TGTGCCAGCAGCTACCGGGACGGAGACCAAGAGACCCAGTACTTC	TRBJ2-5	TRBV7-2	-	few
CASSPGSLYEQYF	TGTGCCAGCAGCCCTGGGAGTCTCTACGAGCAGTACTTC	TRBJ2-7	TRBV9	-	-
CASSLRQAQDEQFF	TGTGCCAGCAGTTTACGACAGGCTCAGGATGAGCAGTTCTTC	TRBJ2-1	TRBV28	-	-
CSARGGDSPLHF	TGCAGTGCTAGGGGGGGGGATTCACCCCTCCACTTT	TRBJ1-6	TRBV20-1	-	-
CSARDQVSYEQYF	TGCAGTGCTAGAGATCAGGTCTCCTACGAGCAGTACTTC	TRBJ2-7	TRBV20-1	-	-
CASSPDRQVRGYTF	TGTGCCAGCAGCCCAGATCGACAGGTCCGGGGCTACACCTTC	TRBJ1-2	TRBV12-3/TRBV12-4	-	-
CASSLFRGFYGYTF	TGTGCCAGCAGTTTATTCAGGGGGTTCTATGGCTACACCTTC	TRBJ1-2	TRBV27	TRBD1	few
CASSLMPGPTYEQYF	TGTGCCAGCAGCTTAATGCCGGGACCAACCTACGAGCAGTACTTC	TRBJ2-7	TRBV7-3	-	-
CASSWTSGGQYF	TGTGCCAGCAGCTGGACTAGCGGGGGGCAGTATTTT	TRBJ2-3	TRBV5-6	TRBD2	-
CSASGSETNEKLFF	TGCAGTGCTAGTGGATCGGAGACTAATGAAAAACTGTTTTTT	TRBJ1-4	TRBV20-1	-	-
CASSLFSGRDNTQYF	TGTGCCAGCAGTTTATTTAGCGGGAGAGATAATACGCAGTATTTT	TRBJ2-3	TRBV27	TRBD2	-
CASSLLLRAGDTQYF	TGTGCCAGCAGCTTATTACTGAGGGCAGGAGATACGCAGTATTTT	TRBJ2-3	TRBV7-2	-	-
CASSATGGSQETQYF	TGCGCCAGCAGCGCAACTGGGGGGAGCCAAGAGACCCAGTACTTC	TRBJ2-5	TRBV5-1	-	-
CSGADETQYF	TGCAGCGGAGCGGACGAGACCCAGTACTTC	TRBJ2-5	TRBV29-1	-	few
CASSKRGPTSQETQYF	TGTGCCAGCAGCAAACGGGGACCAACCAGTCAAGAGACCCAGTACTTC	TRBJ2-5	TRBV7-2	-	-
CASSYYYRGDQPQHF	TGTGCCAGCAGCTACTACTACAGGGGGGATCAGCCCCAGCATTTT	TRBJ1-5	TRBV7-2	TRBD1	few
CASSRELFEAFF	TGTGCCAGCAGCCGAGAACTCTTTGAAGCTTTCTTT	TRBJ1-1	TRBV6-2/TRBV6-3	-	-
CASSPGAPSYEQNF	TGTGCCAGCAGTCCCGGGGCTCCCTCGTACGAGCAGAACTTC	TRBJ2-5	TRBV12-3/TRBV12-4	-	-
CASSSAGRGYTF	TGTGCCAGCAGCTCGGCAGGGCGCGGCTACACCTTC	TRBJ1-2	TRBV7-2	-	-
CSARDLRTSGSTETQYF	TGCAGTGCTAGAGATCTTCGGACTAGCGGGAGTACGGAGACCCAGTACTTC	TRBJ2-5	TRBV20-1	TRBD2	-
CSAILAGLLTDTQYF	TGCAGTGCTATTCTAGCGGGGCTTTTGACAGATACGCAGTATTTT	TRBJ2-3	TRBV20-1	TRBD2	-
CSVGRGTNEQFF	TGCAGCGTTGGAAGGGGGACCAATGAGCAGTTCTTC	TRBJ2-1	TRBV29-1	-	once
CSAGQGGHEQYF	TGCAGCGCCGGACAGGGCGGGCACGAGCAGTACTTC	TRBJ2-7	TRBV29-1	TRBD1	once
CASTGPLADTQYF	TGTGCCAGCACGGGCCCTCTGGCAGATACGCAGTATTTT	TRBJ2-3	TRBV7-8	-	-
CSAITAGGRNSPLHF	TGCAGTGCTATTACGGCAGGGGGCCGTAATTCACCCCTCCACTTT	TRBJ1-6	TRBV20-1	TRBD1	few
CASSQGVRGPSYEQYF	TGCGCCAGCAGCCAAGGAGTCAGGGGGCCCTCCTACGAGCAGTACTTC	TRBJ2-7	TRBV5-1	TRBD1	-
CASSVGLSYEQFF	TGTGCCAGCAGTGTCGGACTATCTTATGAGCAGTTCTTC	TRBJ2-1	TRBV6-2/TRBV6-3	-	-
CASSMDSSGDEQFF	TGCGCCAGCAGCATGGACAGTTCGGGGGATGAGCAGTTCTTC	TRBJ2-1	TRBV5-1	-	once
CASSLGLAVSFF	TGTGCCAGCAGCTTAGGACTAGCGGTCTCGTTCTTC	TRBJ2-1	TRBV7-9	TRBD2	-
CSVEVDPGTVYTDTQYF	TGCAGCGTTGAGGTCGATCCCGGGACAGTCTACACAGATACGCAGTATTTT	TRBJ2-3	TRBV29-1	TRBD1	-
CASSPYGEYGYTF	TGTGCCAGCAGCCCCTATGGGGAGTATGGCTACACCTTT	TRBJ1-2	TRBV7-2	-	-
CASSQSGGSYNEQFF	TGTGCCAGCAGCCAAAGCGGAGGATCCTACAATGAGCAGTTCTTC	TRBJ2-1	TRBV9	-	once
CSARGPGVNTEAFF	TGCAGTGCTAGGGGCCCCGGCGTAAACACTGAAGCTTTCTTT	TRBJ1-1	TRBV20-1	-	-
CASSNPRQGTGTDTQYF	TGCGCCAGCAGTAACCCCCGACAGGGGACGGGGACAGATACGCAGTATTTT	TRBJ2-3	TRBV23-1	TRBD1	-
CASSHRTGGVVREQYF	TGTGCCAGCAGCCATCGGACAGGGGGCGTTGTCAGGGAGCAGTACTTC	TRBJ2-7	TRBV5-8	TRBD1	few
CASSEERYGQETQYF	TGTGCCAGCAGTGAAGAAAGGTACGGACAAGAGACCCAGTACTTC	TRBJ2-5	TRBV6-1	-	-
CASSPHNIINEAKNIQYF	TGTGCCAGCAGCCCACATAACATCATAAACGAGGCCAAAAACATTCAGTACTTC	TRBJ2-4	TRBV7-9	-	few
CSGSTGTRAYEQYF	TGCAGTGGGAGCACCGGGACCCGAGCCTACGAGCAGTACTTC	TRBJ2-7	TRBV20-1	-	few
CASSLDLAGGNEQFF	TGTGCCAGCAGCTTAGATTTAGCGGGGGGGAATGAGCAGTTCTTC	TRBJ2-1	TRBV13	TRBD2	once
CAISERDRGSLSNQPQHF	TGTGCCATCAGTGAGCGGGACAGGGGTTCGTTAAGCAATCAGCCCCAGCATTTT	TRBJ1-5	TRBV10-3	TRBD1	once
CSVEEGDSYNEQFF	TGCAGCGTTGAGGAGGGAGATAGCTACAATGAGCAGTTCTTC	TRBJ2-1	TRBV29-1	-	-
CASSSPFGGANVLTF	TGTGCCAGCAGTTCCCCTTTCGGGGGGGCCAACGTCCTGACTTTC	TRBJ2-6	TRBV28	-	-
CASSYGTASNYGYTF	TGTGCCAGCAGTTACGGGACAGCATCTAACTATGGCTACACCTTC	TRBJ1-2	TRBV6-5	TRBD1	few
CATRLSYNEQFF	TGTGCCACCAGACTCTCCTACAATGAGCAGTTCTTC	TRBJ2-1	TRBV19	-	few